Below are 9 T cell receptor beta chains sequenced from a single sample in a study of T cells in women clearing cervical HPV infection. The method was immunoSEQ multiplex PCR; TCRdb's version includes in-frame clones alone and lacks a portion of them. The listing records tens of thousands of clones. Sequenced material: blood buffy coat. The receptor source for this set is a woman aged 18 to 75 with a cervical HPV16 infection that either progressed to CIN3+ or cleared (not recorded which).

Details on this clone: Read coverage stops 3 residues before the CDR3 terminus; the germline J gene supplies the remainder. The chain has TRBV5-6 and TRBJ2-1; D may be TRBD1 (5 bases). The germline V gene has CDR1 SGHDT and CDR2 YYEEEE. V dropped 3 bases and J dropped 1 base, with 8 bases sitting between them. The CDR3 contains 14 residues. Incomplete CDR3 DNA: TGTGCCAGCAGCTCATGGACATCCTACAATGAG. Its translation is CASSSWTSYNE. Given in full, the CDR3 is CASSSWTSYNEQFF.

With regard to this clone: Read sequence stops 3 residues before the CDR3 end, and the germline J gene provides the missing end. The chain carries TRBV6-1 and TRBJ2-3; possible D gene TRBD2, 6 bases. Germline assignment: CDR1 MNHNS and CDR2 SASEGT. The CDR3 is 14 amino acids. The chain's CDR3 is CASSEEGEAQPQYF. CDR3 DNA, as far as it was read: TGTGCCAGCAGTGAAGAAGGGGAGGCTCAGCCG.

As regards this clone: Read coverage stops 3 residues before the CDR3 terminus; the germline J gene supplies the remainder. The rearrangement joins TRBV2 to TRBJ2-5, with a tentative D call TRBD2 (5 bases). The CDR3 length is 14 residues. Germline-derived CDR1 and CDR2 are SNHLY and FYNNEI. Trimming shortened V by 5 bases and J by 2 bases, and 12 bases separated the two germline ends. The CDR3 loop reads CASSTFRGQETQYF. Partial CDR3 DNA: TGTGCCAGCAGTACTTTTCGGGGTCAAGAGACC.

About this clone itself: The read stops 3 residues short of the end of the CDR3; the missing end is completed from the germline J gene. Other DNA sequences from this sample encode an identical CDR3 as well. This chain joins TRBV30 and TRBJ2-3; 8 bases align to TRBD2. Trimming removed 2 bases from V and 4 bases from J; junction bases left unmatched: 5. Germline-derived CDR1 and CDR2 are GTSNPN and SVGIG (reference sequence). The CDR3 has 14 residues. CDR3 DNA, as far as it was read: TGTGCCTGGAGTCAGGTAGCGGGACCAGATACG. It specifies CAWSQVAGPDT. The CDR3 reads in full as CAWSQVAGPDTQYF.

The CDR3 reads CASSGGYAGEKLFF. The sequenced part of the CDR3 DNA is TGTGCCAGCTCGGGAGGATACGCGGGTGAAAAA. The V gene is TRBV18, the J gene TRBJ1-4; D is undetermined. The read halts 3 residues ahead of the CDR3 end, with the missing end drawn from the germline J gene. Germline V gene data show CDR1 as KGHSH and CDR2 as LQKENI. Trimming left V 6 bases short and J 7 bases short, with 15 bases between. The CDR3 length is 14 residues.

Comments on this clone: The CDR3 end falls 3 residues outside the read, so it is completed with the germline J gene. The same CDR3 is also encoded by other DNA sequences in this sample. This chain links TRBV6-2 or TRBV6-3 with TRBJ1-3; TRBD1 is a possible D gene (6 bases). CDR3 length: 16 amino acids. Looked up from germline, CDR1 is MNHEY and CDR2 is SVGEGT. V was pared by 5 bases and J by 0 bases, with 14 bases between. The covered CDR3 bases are TGTGCCAGCAGTGTAGACCAGGGGTTCTCTGGAAACACC. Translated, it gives CASSVDQGFSGNT. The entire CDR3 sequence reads CASSVDQGFSGNTIYF.

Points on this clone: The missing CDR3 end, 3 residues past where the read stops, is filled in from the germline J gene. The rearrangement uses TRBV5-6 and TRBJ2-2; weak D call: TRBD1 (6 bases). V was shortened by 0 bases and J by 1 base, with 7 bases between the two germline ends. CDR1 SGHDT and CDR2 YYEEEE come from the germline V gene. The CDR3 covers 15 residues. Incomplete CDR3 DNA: TGTGCCAGCAGCTTGGGGGGACAGAACACCGGGGAG. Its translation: CASSLGGQNTGE. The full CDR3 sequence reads CASSLGGQNTGELFF.

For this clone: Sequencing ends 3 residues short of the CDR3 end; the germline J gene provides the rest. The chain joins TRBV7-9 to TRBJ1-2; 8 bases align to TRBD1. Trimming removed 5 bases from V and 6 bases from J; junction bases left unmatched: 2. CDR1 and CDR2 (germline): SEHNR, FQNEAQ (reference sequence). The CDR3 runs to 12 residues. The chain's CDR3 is CASSPTGDGYTF. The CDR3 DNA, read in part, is TGTGCCAGCAGCCCGACAGGGGATGGC.

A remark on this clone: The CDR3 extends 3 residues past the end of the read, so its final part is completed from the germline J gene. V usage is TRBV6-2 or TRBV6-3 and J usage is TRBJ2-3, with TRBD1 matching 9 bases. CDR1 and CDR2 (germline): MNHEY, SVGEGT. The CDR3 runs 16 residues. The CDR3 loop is CASSSKGGTGNQPQYF. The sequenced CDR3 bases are TGTGCCAGCAGTTCCAAGGGGGGGACAGGGAATCAGCCG.